This TCR beta chain comes out of a study of cytomegalovirus exposure and HLA in healthy donors. Notes on the study in general: Common viral pathogens were later found to be apparently linked to several of the most significant clusters. A later analysis found most CMV-associated TCR beta chains apparently HLA-restricted.

PCR was performed using 60 Vbeta and 13 Jbeta primers. Profiling relied on immunoSEQ multiplex PCR, and the TCRdb table lists in-frame clones only, not all of them. The table records over 150,000 clones, 60% to 75% of them present only once. Likely unrecorded immune exposures existed in these nominally healthy donors. Of note for this clone: Antigen: not known.

This clonotype was sampled from a man between 18 and 35 years old in good health and CMV-seronegative. The sample comprised PBMCs.

Here the CDR3 DNA reads TGTGCCAGCAACCAGGGAAACACCATATATTTT. Translation gives CASNQGNTIYF. The genes are TRBV7-9 and TRBJ1-3; no clear D gene. This CDR3 has 11 amino acids. The V and J ends lost 7 bases and 4 bases respectively, with 5 bases between them. In germline, CDR1 is SEHNR, CDR2 FQNEAQ (reference sequence).